This entry lists 32 T cell receptor beta chains sequenced from one sample in a study of human T cells and chemical hapten exposure. One entry per CDR3 protein results from TCRdb running MiXCR on the RACE reads. The sample lists 70,000 to 75,000 distinct CDR3 sequences, 32% occurring once. Time point: patch test 1, 2 weeks after DPC sensitization. Treatment indicated: therapeutic diphenylcyclopropenone sensitization with weekly scalp DPC. The source material was whole blood, sampled in connection with sensitization to the hapten diphenylcyclopropenone (DPC). These receptors were collected from a man aged 40-50 years with alopecia areata. Some clones in this sample may be carry-over from other donors' samples.

The CDR3 bases are TGTGCCAGCAGCTTACCGTTGCTAGCGGGATTTGAGCAGTTCTTC. Residues: CASSLPLLAGFEQFF. The chain uses TRBV7-2 and TRBJ2-1; 9 bases map to TRBD2. Per germline, CDR1 SGHTA and CDR2 FQGNSA. V gave up 2 bases and J gave up 9 bases; unmatched junction bases: 8. This CDR3 has 15 residues.

The J gene is TRBJ2-5, the V gene TRBV28; TRBD2 agrees at 8 bases. The CDR3 consists of 16 residues. Germline CDR1 is MDHEN and CDR2 is SYDVKM. Trimming took 4 bases from V and 2 from J; bases not matched to a gene: 9. The CDR3 nucleotides are TGTGCCAGCAGTTCCCCGACGGGGGGGGGACAAGAGACCCAGTACTTC. This translates into CASSSPTGGGQETQYF.

The chain employs TRBV28 and TRBJ2-5, with D uncertain. Looked up from germline, CDR1 is MDHEN and CDR2 is SYDVKM. Trimming removed 8 bases at V and 1 base at J, with 2 bases between. The CDR3 has 10 residues. CDR3 bases: TGTGCCAGCTTCCAAGAGACCCAGTACTTC. Translating it yields CASFQETQYF.

The chain links TRBV15 to TRBJ2-1, with D perhaps assigned TRBD1 or TRBD2 (5 bases each). The V gene lost 2 bases and the J gene lost 5 bases, with 10 bases spanning the gap. This CDR3 comprises 14 residues. Per germline, CDR1 LNHNV and CDR2 YYDKDF (reference sequence). The CDR3 DNA sequence: TGTGCCACCAGCAGAAATAGGGGAGACAATGAGCAGTTCTTC. It encodes CATSRNRGDNEQFF.

The chain carries TRBV24-1 and TRBJ2-1; 11 bases are shared with TRBD2. Germline CDR1 KGHDR, CDR2 SFDVKD. The J segment lost 4 bases and the V segment lost 2 bases, leaving 0 bases of the junction unmatched. The CDR3 totals 15 residues. The CDR3: CATSDSSGRYNEQFF. CDR3 coding DNA: TGTGCCACCAGTGATTCTAGCGGGAGGTACAATGAGCAGTTCTTC.

In its sample, this clonotype was seen many times. V usage is TRBV6-6 and J usage is TRBJ1-4; no clear D. The CDR3 totals 13 residues. The germline V gene encodes CDR1 MNHNY and CDR2 SVGAGI (reference sequence). The germline V and J ends were trimmed by 2 bases and 8 bases, with 9 bases remaining between them. CDR3 region: CASSYDGREKLFF. CDR3 DNA: TGTGCCAGCAGTTACGACGGGCGGGAAAAACTGTTTTTT.

The chain uses TRBV20-1 and TRBJ1-6; TRBD1 aligns across 7 bases. V shed 4 bases and J 10 bases; nucleotides not matched to a gene: 13. The CDR3 runs to 15 residues. Looked up from germline, CDR1 is DFQATT and CDR2 is SNEGSKA (reference sequence). The CDR3 here is CSATLSEGDSSPLHF. The CDR3 DNA reads as TGCAGTGCTACCCTCAGCGAGGGGGACAGCTCACCCCTCCACTTT.

The chain has TRBV6-1 and TRBJ2-7, with a weak D call TRBD2 (5 bases). This CDR3 is built from 14 residues. The V end was cut by 0 bases, the J end by 4 bases, with 10 bases between. The germline CDR1 and CDR2 sequences are MNHNS and SASEGT. CDR3 DNA: TGTGCCAGCAGTGAAGCTAGCGAGAGGTACGAGCAGTACTTC. This translates into CASSEASERYEQYF.

The chain recombines TRBV7-2 with TRBJ2-3; TRBD2 agrees at 14 bases. Germline CDR1 SGHTA, CDR2 FQGNSA. The CDR3 contains 18 residues. V dropped 1 base and J dropped 4; count of bases not matched to a gene: 7. The CDR3 DNA reads TGTGCCAGCAGCTTAGTGGGGACTAGCGGGAGTAGCGCAGATACGCAGTATTTT. It encodes CASSLVGTSGSSADTQYF.

This chain joins TRBV19 and TRBJ1-2, with D hard to call. The CDR3 loop spans 10 amino acids. Germline-derived CDR1 and CDR2 are LNHDA and SQIVND (reference sequence). V was cut by 10 bases and J by 4 bases, with 7 bases left in between. The CDR3 nucleotides read TGTGCCACGTACAGCTATGGCTACACCTTC. Translation gives CATYSYGYTF. Supplemented by reference TRBV19 and TRBJ1-2, the full variable domain reads DGGITQSPKYLFRKEGQNVTLSCEQNLNHDAMYWYRQDPGQGLRLIYYSQIVNDFQKGDIAEGYSVSREKKESFPLTVTSAQKNPTAFYLCATYSYGYTFGSGTRLTVV.

The chain couples TRBV20-1 to TRBJ2-3, with a tentative D call TRBD1 (5 bases). This CDR3 region has 14 residues. Germline V gene sequence: CDR1 DFQATT, CDR2 SNEGSKA (reference sequence). The V and J ends lost 6 bases and 4 bases respectively, with 17 bases between them. Here the CDR3 reads CSAGAGPHADTQYF. The CDR3 DNA is TGCAGTGCCGGTGCAGGGCCCCATGCAGATACGCAGTATTTT.

This clonotype appeared a few times. The rearrangement joins TRBV6-5 to TRBJ2-3; no clear D gene. Germline-derived CDR1 and CDR2 are MNHEY and SVGAGI. Trimming left V 5 bases short and J 2 bases short, with 11 bases between. This CDR3 spans 14 amino acids. The CDR3 protein is CASSLRSNTDTQYF. CDR3 sequence (DNA): TGTGCCAGCAGTCTGCGCTCAAACACAGATACGCAGTATTTT.

The chain links TRBV7-9 to TRBJ2-1; D gene unclear. CDR3 length equals 11 residues. V lost 5 bases, J lost 8 bases, and 7 bases lay in between. The germline gives CDR1 SEHNR, CDR2 FQNEAQ (reference sequence). CDR3 region: CASSPQDEQFF. Written as DNA, the CDR3 is TGTGCCAGCAGCCCTCAGGATGAGCAGTTCTTC.

This clonotype was recorded a few times. This rearrangement joins TRBV5-6 to TRBJ1-1; possible D gene TRBD1, 5 bases. Germline CDR1 SGHDT, CDR2 YYEEEE. V shed 3 bases and J shed 3 bases, with 9 bases lying between them. CDR3 size: 13 residues. The CDR3 sequence is CASSWDGDTEAFF. The CDR3 bases are TGTGCCAGCAGCTGGGACGGGGACACTGAAGCTTTCTTT.

The sample holds one count of this clonotype. The chain uses TRBV7-9 and TRBJ2-2, with a tentative D call TRBD2 (5 bases). V was pared by 6 bases and J by 4 bases, with 12 bases between. Germline assignment: CDR1 SEHNR and CDR2 FQNEAQ (reference sequence). The CDR3 runs to 14 residues. CDR3 sequence reads: CASSHEGTTGELFF. CDR3 in DNA: TGTGCCAGCAGTCATGAGGGTACCACCGGGGAGCTGTTTTTT. The full variable domain, rest sourced from reference TRBV7-9 and TRBJ2-2, is DTGVSQNPRHKITKRGQNVTFRCDPISEHNRLYWYRQTLGQGPEFLTYFQNEAQLEKSRLLSDRFSAERPKGSFSTLEIQRTEQGDSAMYLCASSHEGTTGELFFGEGSRLTVL.

The V gene is TRBV30, the J gene TRBJ1-2; D is undetermined. The CDR3 covers 16 residues. Germline V gene data show CDR1 as GTSNPN and CDR2 as SVGIG (reference sequence). Deletions cut 7 bases from V and 0 bases from J, with 21 bases between. DNA of the CDR3: TGTGCCTCGACGGGTTCTAGGACGGGAGCTAACTATGGCTACACCTTC. Amino acids: CASTGSRTGANYGYTF. Drawing the rest from reference TRBV30 and TRBJ1-2, the complete variable domain is SQTIHQWPATLVQPVGSPLSLECTVEGTSNPNLYWYRQAAGRGLQLLFYSVGIGQISSEVPQNLSASRPQDRQFILSSKKLLLSDSGFYLCASTGSRTGANYGYTFGSGTRLTVV.

V usage is TRBV27 and J usage is TRBJ2-3; D call uncertain. Germline V CDR1 and CDR2: MNHEY, SMNVEV (reference sequence). The CDR3 runs to 15 residues. Trimming left V 3 bases short and J 2 bases short, with 12 bases between. As DNA, the CDR3 is TGTGCCAGCAGTTTGCGAGCTTGGGCCACAGATACGCAGTATTTT. It yields the protein CASSLRAWATDTQYF.

In its sample, this clonotype was seen once. V usage is TRBV7-9 and J usage is TRBJ2-2; D uncertain. Germline V lookup: CDR1 SEHNR, CDR2 FQNEAQ (reference sequence). V dropped 4 bases and J dropped 4 bases, with 7 bases sitting between them. The CDR3 spans 13 residues. Here the CDR3 reads CASSSERTGELFF. The CDR3 DNA sequence: TGTGCCAGCAGCTCGGAACGCACCGGGGAGCTGTTTTTT. The full variable domain, its missing parts supplied by reference TRBV7-9 and TRBJ2-2, is DTGVSQNPRHKITKRGQNVTFRCDPISEHNRLYWYRQTLGQGPEFLTYFQNEAQLEKSRLLSDRFSAERPKGSFSTLEIQRTEQGDSAMYLCASSSERTGELFFGEGSRLTVL.

The chain recombines TRBV6-5 with TRBJ2-2; D is undetermined. V lost 4 bases and J 1 base, leaving 1 base between the germline ends. Looked up from germline, CDR1 is MNHEY and CDR2 is SVGAGI. This CDR3 is built from 12 residues. The CDR3 sequence is CASSWNTGELFF. Written as DNA, the CDR3 is TGTGCCAGCAGTTGGAACACCGGGGAGCTGTTTTTT.

This clonotype was seen a handful of times. This rearrangement joins TRBV25-1 to TRBJ2-3, with D possibly matching TRBD1 (5 bases). V lost 6 bases to trimming and J lost 2 bases, with 12 bases between them. Looked up from germline, CDR1 is MGHDK and CDR2 is SYGVNS. CDR3 length: 14 amino acids. The CDR3 loop is CASSVQGNTDTQYF. DNA of the CDR3: TGTGCCAGCAGCGTCCAGGGAAACACAGATACGCAGTATTTT.

The J gene is TRBJ1-5, the V gene TRBV16, with 7 bases identical to TRBD1. This CDR3 region has 14 residues. V lost 4 bases and J lost 4; bases outside the gene matches: 4. Germline CDR1 KGHSY, CDR2 FQNENV. In DNA, the CDR3 is TGTGCCAGCAGCCCGACAGGGTTTAATCAGCCCCAGCATTTT. Translated: CASSPTGFNQPQHF.

This clonotype was counted only a few times. CDR3 amino acids: CASSDFYDNEQFF. For the CDR3, the DNA is TGTGCCAGCAGTGATTTCTACGACAATGAGCAGTTCTTC. The chain joins TRBV2 to TRBJ2-1; D gene unclear. V was trimmed by 3 bases and J by 5 bases, leaving 8 bases between them. The length of the CDR3 is 13 residues. CDR1 and CDR2 (germline): SNHLY, FYNNEI.

This clonotype has only a few counts. The chain employs TRBV7-3 and TRBJ2-3; D tentatively reads TRBD1 or TRBD2 (6 bases each). The germline V and J ends were trimmed by 5 bases and 3 bases, with 15 bases remaining between them. The CDR3 covers 15 residues. Germline assignment: CDR1 SGHTA and CDR2 FQGTGA. The CDR3 reads CASSPNRGTTDTQYF. DNA for the CDR3: TGTGCCAGCAGCCCGAATCGCGGGACAACAGATACGCAGTATTTT.

This clonotype was picked up many times. The chain is built from TRBV28 and TRBJ2-3; either TRBD1 or TRBD2 may supply D (5 bases each). Germline-derived CDR1 and CDR2 are MDHEN and SYDVKM. The CDR3 covers 13 residues. V lost 6 bases to trimming and J lost 4 bases, with 11 bases between them. This chain's CDR3 is CASRGTWPDTQYF. As DNA, the CDR3 is TGTGCCAGCAGAGGGACCTGGCCAGATACGCAGTATTTT.

The genes are TRBV27 and TRBJ2-6; no firm D call. The germline V and J ends were trimmed by 4 bases and 1 base, with 11 bases remaining between them. The CDR3 runs to 16 residues. Germline V gene lookup returns CDR1 MNHEY and CDR2 SMNVEV (reference sequence). CDR3 bases: TGTGCCAGCAGTTATTTGACCCTTTCTGGGGCCAACGTCCTGACTTTC. Its protein product is CASSYLTLSGANVLTF.

This chain connects TRBV27 to TRBJ2-7, with 11 bases matching TRBD2. This CDR3 has 16 amino acids. From germline, CDR1 is MNHEY and CDR2 SMNVEV (reference sequence). Trimming took 6 bases from V and 0 from J; bases not matched to a gene: 7. CDR3 nucleotide sequence: TGTGCCAGCAGACTTTGGACTAGCGGGTCCTCCTACGAGCAGTACTTC. Its protein is CASRLWTSGSSYEQYF.

The gene calls are TRBV20-1 and TRBJ2-7; D is ambiguous. Trimming left V 6 bases short and J 0 bases short, with 18 bases between. Germline CDR1 and CDR2: DFQATT and SNEGSKA (reference sequence). The CDR3 loop spans 15 amino acids. The CDR3 loop is CSALSPTLSSYEQYF. The CDR3 coding sequence is TGCAGTGCCCTATCCCCCACCCTGAGCTCCTACGAGCAGTACTTC.

The chain recombines TRBV12-3 or TRBV12-4 with TRBJ1-3, with 8 bases matching TRBD1. The ends lost 6 bases at V and 3 bases at J; junction bases unmatched: 7. The CDR3 has 15 residues. CDR3 sequence: CASSSGQGGGNTIYF. The CDR3 DNA reads TGTGCCAGCAGCTCCGGACAGGGCGGTGGAAACACCATATATTTT.

The chain has TRBV20-1 and TRBJ2-3, with a weak D call TRBD1 (6 bases). The germline V gene encodes CDR1 DFQATT and CDR2 SNEGSKA (reference sequence). With 1 base removed from V and 3 bases from J, the gap between germline ends came to 11 bases. The CDR3 has 14 amino acids. CDR3 in amino acids: CSARGGGETDTQYF. The DNA for the CDR3 is TGCAGTGCTAGAGGAGGGGGAGAAACAGATACGCAGTATTTT.

This clonotype turned up a few times. The V and J genes are TRBV25-1 and TRBJ2-7, with D possibly being TRBD2 (5 bases). V was pared by 5 bases and J by 2 bases, with 10 bases between. The germline V gene encodes CDR1 MGHDK and CDR2 SYGVNS. The CDR3 loop spans 13 amino acids. CDR3 protein: CASSPGRPYEQYF. The CDR3, as DNA: TGTGCCAGCAGTCCGGGGAGACCCTACGAGCAGTACTTC.

This clonotype appeared a few times. This chain joins TRBV18 and TRBJ1-1; D uncertain. Trimming removed 3 bases at V and 0 bases at J, with 11 bases between. This CDR3 contains 15 residues. Germline assignment: CDR1 KGHSH and CDR2 LQKENI. The CDR3 region is CASSPVEPLNTEAFF. CDR3 DNA: TGTGCCAGCTCACCGGTCGAGCCTTTGAACACTGAAGCTTTCTTT.

The chain uses TRBV20-1 and TRBJ2-7, with 7 bases matching TRBD1. Unmatched junction bases numbered 12, after V lost 6 bases and J lost 4 bases. The CDR3 contains 14 residues. Germline V gives CDR1 DFQATT, CDR2 SNEGSKA (reference sequence). The CDR3 loop is CSAPDGQVGYEQYF. CDR3 nucleotides: TGCAGTGCCCCTGACGGACAGGTTGGGTACGAGCAGTACTTC.